The next 21 T cell receptor beta chains were all read from a single sample in a study of blood T cell repertoires in COVID-19. Data came from immunoSEQ multiplex PCR; TCRdb stores just in-frame clones and leaves some out. The sample lists around 150,000 clones; around four fifths were seen once. Input material: peripheral blood. The receptors here all came from a man aged 55 to 70 who had recovered from COVID-19.

J is TRBJ2-3 and V is TRBV4-2; unclear D gene. The CDR3 length is 17 residues. Trimming took 1 base from V and 0 from J, leaving 14 bases between them. Germline CDR1 LGHNA, CDR2 YNFKEQ. The DNA of the CDR3 is TGTGCCAGCAGCCAAGTAGGCCCAATAGCTAGCACAGATACGCAGTATTTT. As protein: CASSQVGPIASTDTQYF.

The V call is TRBV6-5, the J call TRBJ1-1, with 8 bases that match TRBD1. Germline V gene data show CDR1 as MNHEY and CDR2 as SVGAGI. The V and J ends lost 0 bases and 1 base, in that order; junction bases with no gene match: 1. The CDR3 covers 15 residues. CDR3 in amino acids: CASSYSGTGNTEAFF. The CDR3, as DNA: TGTGCCAGCAGTTACTCGGGGACAGGGAACACTGAAGCTTTCTTT.

The chain employs TRBV27 and TRBJ2-1; the D gene is possibly TRBD1 (6 bases). CDR1 is MNHEY, CDR2 SMNVEV, per germline (reference sequence). V lost 4 bases and J 2 bases, leaving 12 bases between the germline ends. There are 15 residues in the CDR3. In DNA, the CDR3 is TGTGCCAGCAGTTGGGGGCTAGTGCCCTACAATGAGCAGTTCTTC. As protein: CASSWGLVPYNEQFF.

In this sample, this clone turned up a few times. The chain uses TRBV11-3 and TRBJ2-1; perhaps TRBD1 as D (6 bases). This CDR3 comprises 14 residues. Trimming cost V 3 bases and J 6 bases, with 12 bases left between them. Per the germline V gene, CDR1 is SGHNT and CDR2 is YENEEA. CDR3 protein: CASSFSGTPNEQFF. The CDR3 DNA follows: TGTGCCAGCAGCTTCTCCGGGACACCCAATGAGCAGTTCTTC.

V and J are TRBV3-1 (or the pseudogene TRBV3-2) and TRBJ2-2; D is perhaps TRBD2 (5 bases). This CDR3 comprises 16 residues. Trimming shortened V by 8 bases and J by 3 bases, and 19 bases separated the two germline ends. From germline, CDR1 is LGHDT and CDR2 YNNKEL (reference sequence). This chain's CDR3 is CASQLRLAGDTGELFF. The CDR3 region has the DNA TGTGCCAGCCAGCTACGGCTAGCTGGGGACACCGGGGAGCTGTTTTTT.

This clone has only a few counts. V gene TRBV7-3 combines with J gene TRBJ2-7; possible D gene TRBD2, 6 bases. The CDR3 covers 15 residues. Trimming pared 1 base from V and 0 bases from J, leaving 10 bases between. Germline CDR1 reads SGHTA; CDR2 reads FQGTGA. CDR3 protein: CASSLSGVSSYEQYF. CDR3 nucleotide sequence: TGTGCCAGCAGCTTAAGCGGGGTTAGCTCCTACGAGCAGTACTTC.

This clone was detected only a few times. V usage is TRBV15 and J usage is TRBJ2-1; the D gene is possibly TRBD2 (5 bases). The CDR3 extends over 16 amino acids. Per germline, CDR1 LNHNV and CDR2 YYDKDF (reference sequence). The V gene lost 3 bases and the J gene lost 2 bases, with 14 bases spanning the gap. This CDR3 is CATSSPGEKPYNEQFF. In nucleotides, the CDR3 is TGTGCCACCAGCAGCCCCGGGGAGAAGCCCTACAATGAGCAGTTCTTC.

The table lists this clone with a few counts. The chain is built from TRBV24-1 and TRBJ2-3, with D possibly TRBD2 on 6 matching bases. Germline values: CDR1 KGHDR, CDR2 SFDVKD. The V end was cut by 6 bases, the J end by 2 bases, with 11 bases between. The CDR3 sequence is 14 residues long. The CDR3 region has the DNA TGTGCCACCAGTTTGGAGGGGCACACAGATACGCAGTATTTT. Translated: CATSLEGHTDTQYF.

The chain carries TRBV4-3 and TRBJ2-7; D is perhaps TRBD1 (6 bases). CDR3 length: 15 residues. V was trimmed by 4 bases and J by 6 bases, leaving 19 bases between them. Germline values: CDR1 LGHNA, CDR2 YSLEER. The CDR3 coding sequence is TGCGCCAGCAGCCTTAATACAGGGACCCCGTCCGAGCAGTACTTC. Protein product: CASSLNTGTPSEQYF.

This rearrangement joins TRBV7-9 to TRBJ1-2, with D hard to call. Looked up from germline, CDR1 is SEHNR and CDR2 is FQNEAQ (reference sequence). The CDR3 contains 17 residues. The ends were cut back, 1 base at V and 3 bases at J, with 18 bases in the middle. The CDR3 protein is CASSLGDLRLSYYGYTF. As DNA, the CDR3 is TGTGCCAGCAGCTTAGGTGATTTAAGACTGAGTTACTATGGCTACACCTTC.

This sequence joins TRBV7-2 and TRBJ1-2; no definite D call. V lost 0 bases, J lost 10 bases, and 9 bases lay in between. CDR3 length: 12 amino acids. Germline V gene sequence: CDR1 SGHTA, CDR2 FQGNSA. CDR3 coding DNA: TGTGCCAGCAGCTTAGCGGCCCAATCCTACACCTTC. It yields the protein CASSLAAQSYTF.

The J gene is TRBJ2-3, the V gene TRBV27; possible D gene TRBD2, 5 bases. CDR1 and CDR2 (germline): MNHEY, SMNVEV (reference sequence). CDR3 length: 13 amino acids. Trimming removed 6 bases at V and 5 bases at J, with 12 bases between. The CDR3 region has the DNA TGTGCCAGCAGCTCCCGTGAGGGAGATACGCAGTATTTT. It encodes CASSSREGDTQYF.

The genes are TRBV3-1 (or the pseudogene TRBV3-2) and TRBJ2-7, with a weak D call TRBD1 (5 bases). CDR3 length equals 16 residues. CDR1 and CDR2 (germline): LGHDT, YNNKEL (reference sequence). Between the trimmed V and J ends, which lost 4 bases and 2 bases, there was a span of 18 bases. CDR3 amino acids: CASSRPIGASAYEQYF. CDR3 coding DNA: TGTGCCAGCAGCCGCCCTATAGGGGCTTCCGCCTACGAGCAGTACTTC.

This clone was detected a few times. The V gene is TRBV9, the J gene TRBJ2-3; D is perhaps TRBD1 (5 bases). The germline CDR1 and CDR2 sequences are SGDLS and YYNGEE. This CDR3 is 17 amino acids long. V was shortened by 0 bases and J by 0 bases, with 14 bases between the two germline ends. The CDR3 spells CASSVDSGRASTDTQYF. The CDR3 DNA reads TGTGCCAGCAGCGTAGACTCAGGGCGAGCTAGCACAGATACGCAGTATTTT.

The chain joins TRBV7-9 to TRBJ1-4; weak D call: TRBD1 (5 bases). Germline V gives CDR1 SEHNR, CDR2 FQNEAQ (reference sequence). This CDR3 has 13 residues. The ends were cut back, 5 bases at V and 6 bases at J, with 10 bases in the middle. The chain's CDR3 is CASSPGAHEKLFF. As DNA, the CDR3 is TGTGCCAGCAGCCCTGGGGCCCATGAAAAACTGTTTTTT.

The V gene is TRBV19, the J gene TRBJ2-2; no reliable D call. Between the trimmed V and J ends, which lost 4 bases and 3 bases, there was a span of 9 bases. The CDR3 covers 14 residues. Germline V gene lookup returns CDR1 LNHDA and CDR2 SQIVND (reference sequence). The CDR3 DNA reads as TGTGCCAGTAGTAGGCAGGTCGACACCGGGGAGCTGTTTTTT. It codes for CASSRQVDTGELFF.

The gene calls are TRBV5-1 and TRBJ2-5; maybe TRBD1 (6 bases). CDR3 size: 16 residues. The germline CDR1 and CDR2 sequences are SGHRS and YFSETQ. The ends were cut back, 2 bases at V and 2 bases at J, with 16 bases in the middle. DNA for the CDR3: TGCGCCAGCAGCTTTGCCCCGCAGGGGACACAAGAGACCCAGTACTTC. This codes for CASSFAPQGTQETQYF. Filled out from reference TRBV5-1 and TRBJ2-5, the complete variable domain reads KAGVTQTPRYLIKTRGQQVTLSCSPISGHRSVSWYQQTPGQGLQFLFEYFSETQRNKGNFPGRFSGRQFSNSRSEMNVSTLELGDSALYLCASSFAPQGTQETQYFGPGTRLLVL.

The rearrangement uses TRBV29-1 and TRBJ1-2; perhaps TRBD1 as D (5 bases). Trimming removed 5 bases at V and 6 bases at J, with 16 bases between. Germline CDR1 SQVTM, CDR2 ANQGSEA. CDR3 length: 13 residues. The CDR3 DNA follows: TGCAGCGTTTTCGGCGGGGGAACGGATGGCTACACCTTC. It codes for CSVFGGGTDGYTF.

CDR3 protein: CASRSTESGANVLTF. CDR3 bases: TGTGCCAGCAGGTCTACAGAGTCTGGGGCCAACGTCCTGACTTTC. This chain uses TRBV6-6 with TRBJ2-6; D is undetermined. The CDR3 has 15 residues. V was cut by 6 bases and J by 1 base, with 10 bases left in between. The germline V gene has CDR1 MNHNY and CDR2 SVGAGI (reference sequence).

This clone was seen a single time. CDR3 residues: CASTGQIQETQYF. The CDR3 bases are TGCGCCAGCACAGGACAAATCCAAGAGACCCAGTACTTC. The V call is TRBV10-2, the J call TRBJ2-5; D might be TRBD1 (5 bases). Per the germline V gene, CDR1 is WSHSY and CDR2 is SAAADI. Between the trimmed V and J ends, which lost 7 bases and 1 base, there was a span of 10 bases. The CDR3 runs 13 residues.

J is TRBJ1-6 and V is TRBV20-1; 8 bases align to TRBD1. The V gene's germline CDR1 is DFQATT and CDR2 SNEGSKA (reference sequence). The CDR3 consists of 11 residues. With 3 bases clipped from V and 17 bases from J, the junction kept 6 bases outside the gene matches. The CDR3 coding sequence is TGCAGTGCTAGCGGAGGACAGGGTGTCCACTTT. Protein sequence: CSASGGQGVHF.